This entry is about one TCR beta chain. The sample belongs to a study of blood T cell repertoires in COVID-19. The overall study: Acute and convalescent COVID-19 specimens originated in the United States, Italy and Spain. T cells, B-cell-depleted T cells, or PBMCs provided the cDNA or gDNA that served as material.

CDR3 length: 15 residues. V was cut by 6 bases and J by 2 bases, with 18 bases left in between. Germline lookup yields CDR1 SGHKS and CDR2 YYEKEE (reference sequence). The authors' processing: The assay estimated nucleated cells by amplifying reference gene primers. Repertoires were generated with immunoSEQ multiplex PCR, while TCRdb's copy carries only in-frame clones and drops some. V and J calls and clone size are those listed in that table; D and trimming were worked out from the DNA. The data show tens of thousands of clones, roughly 86% seen once. The clonotype was recovered from a man aged 45-60 years with active COVID-19. The specimen sequenced was peripheral blood. V usage is TRBV5-5 and J usage is TRBJ2-7; the D gene is possibly TRBD2 (5 bases). The CDR3 region is CASTLLGRGTYEQYF. CDR3 nucleotides: TGTGCCAGCACCCTTCTGGGCCGGGGTACCTACGAGCAGTACTTC.